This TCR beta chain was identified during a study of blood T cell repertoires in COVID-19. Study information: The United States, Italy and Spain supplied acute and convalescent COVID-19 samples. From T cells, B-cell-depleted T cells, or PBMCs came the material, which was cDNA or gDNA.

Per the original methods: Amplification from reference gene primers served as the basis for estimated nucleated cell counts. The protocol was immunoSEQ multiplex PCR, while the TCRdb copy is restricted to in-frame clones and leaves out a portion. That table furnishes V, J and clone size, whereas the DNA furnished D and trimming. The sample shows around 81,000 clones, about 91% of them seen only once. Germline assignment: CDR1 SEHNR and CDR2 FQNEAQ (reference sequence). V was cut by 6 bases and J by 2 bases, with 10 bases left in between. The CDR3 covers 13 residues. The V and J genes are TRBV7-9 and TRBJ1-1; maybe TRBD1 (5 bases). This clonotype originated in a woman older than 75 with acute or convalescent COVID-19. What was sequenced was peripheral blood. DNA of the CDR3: TGTGCCAGCAGTCAGACAGTAAACACTGAAGCTTTCTTT. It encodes CASSQTVNTEAFF. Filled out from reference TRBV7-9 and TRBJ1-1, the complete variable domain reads DTGVSQNPRHKITKRGQNVTFRCDPISEHNRLYWYRQTLGQGPEFLTYFQNEAQLEKSRLLSDRFSAERPKGSFSTLEIQRTEQGDSAMYLCASSQTVNTEAFFGQGTRLTVV.